Each of the 7 T cell receptor beta chains below was sequenced from the same sample in a study of T cell responses to AZD1222 COVID-19 vaccine. Clones were sequenced by immunoSEQ multiplex PCR, and TCRdb holds only the in-frame ones, with some missing. The table shows roughly 120,000 clones, with about 85% occurring only once. The material sequenced was peripheral blood, taken on day 0 of AZD1222 vaccination. These receptors were taken from an adult in good health.

The genes are TRBV3-1 (or the pseudogene TRBV3-2) and TRBJ1-5; D not resolved. Per the germline V gene, CDR1 is LGHDT and CDR2 is YNNKEL (reference sequence). Trimming removed 5 bases at V and 5 bases at J, with 22 bases between. This CDR3 has 17 amino acids. The CDR3 coding sequence is TGTGCCAGCAGCAATACTCTTCCCATTTTGCATCATCAGCCCCAGCATTTT. Protein product: CASSNTLPILHHQPQHF.

The V and J genes are TRBV18 and TRBJ1-5, with 9 bases identical to TRBD1. J was trimmed by 6 bases and V by 6 bases; bases with no gene match: 9. The V gene's germline CDR1 is KGHSH and CDR2 LQKENI. This CDR3 contains 15 residues. In DNA form, the CDR3 reads TGTGCCAGCTCTCTTCAGGGACAGGGCGGTCAGCCCCAGCATTTT. Encoded protein: CASSLQGQGGQPQHF.

This chain connects TRBV27 to TRBJ1-5; D may be TRBD1 (6 bases). In germline, CDR1 is MNHEY, CDR2 SMNVEV (reference sequence). Between the trimmed V and J ends, which lost 2 bases and 2 bases, there was a span of 16 bases. CDR3 length: 17 amino acids. CDR3 coding DNA: TGTGCCAGCAGTTTACCGCCAGTACAGGGAGGCAATCAGCCCCAGCATTTT. It yields the protein CASSLPPVQGGNQPQHF.

This chain joins TRBV5-6 and TRBJ2-7; D assignment may be TRBD1 or TRBD2 (5 bases each). The V gene lost 5 bases and the J gene lost 5 bases, with 14 bases spanning the gap. CDR1 and CDR2 from the germline V gene are SGHDT and YYEEEE. CDR3 length equals 13 residues. The CDR3 reads CASSFSGGDEQYF. In DNA form, the CDR3 reads TGTGCCAGCAGTTTCTCTGGGGGAGACGAGCAGTACTTC. The whole variable domain, filled in from reference TRBV5-6 and TRBJ2-7, reads DAGVTQSPTHLIKTRGQQVTLRCSPKSGHDTVSWYQQALGQGPQFIFQYYEEEERQRGNFPDRFSGHQFPNYSSELNVNALLLGDSALYLCASSFSGGDEQYFGPGTRLTVT.

The V and J genes are TRBV15 and TRBJ2-7; 7 nucleotides match TRBD1. Germline CDR1 LNHNV, CDR2 YYDKDF (reference sequence). With V trimmed by 3 bases and J by 5 bases, 7 bases remained unmatched. The CDR3 runs 14 residues. CDR3 sequence reads: CATSREDRLDEQYF. CDR3 coding DNA: TGTGCCACCAGCAGGGAGGACAGGTTAGACGAGCAGTACTTC. The variable domain in full, with the rest retrieved from reference TRBV15 and TRBJ2-7, is DAMVIQNPRYQVTQFGKPVTLSCSQTLNHNVMYWYQQKSSQAPKLLFHYYDKDFNNEADTPDNFQSRRPNTSFCFLDIRSPGLGDTAMYLCATSREDRLDEQYFGPGTRLTVT.

J is TRBJ2-2 and V is TRBV5-1; D unresolved. Trimming cost V 4 bases and J 1 base, with 8 bases left between them. Germline V gene lookup returns CDR1 SGHRS and CDR2 YFSETQ. This CDR3 has 14 amino acids. CDR3 DNA: TGCGCCAGCAGCGGTTGGGAGAACACCGGGGAGCTGTTTTTT. Residues: CASSGWENTGELFF. Combining the CDR3 with reference TRBV5-1 and TRBJ2-2 gives the whole variable domain KAGVTQTPRYLIKTRGQQVTLSCSPISGHRSVSWYQQTPGQGLQFLFEYFSETQRNKGNFPGRFSGRQFSNSRSEMNVSTLELGDSALYLCASSGWENTGELFFGEGSRLTVL.

J is TRBJ2-5 and V is TRBV5-1; 16 nucleotides line up with TRBD2. Germline V lookup: CDR1 SGHRS, CDR2 YFSETQ. The CDR3 spans 17 residues. J was trimmed by 5 bases and V by 4 bases; bases with no gene match: 8. The CDR3 DNA follows: TGCGCCAGCAGCCCGGGACTAGCGGGGGGGGCCGGGGAGACCCAGTACTTC. It codes for CASSPGLAGGAGETQYF.